The 20 T cell receptor beta chains listed next were all sequenced from one sample in a study of molecular identifiers for immune sequencing clone quantification. TCRdb ran MiXCR on the PCR reads and lists one entry per CDR3 protein. The top ten clones hold around 0.84% of a sample with about 500,000 distinct CDR3 sequences, roughly 23% of them seen once. Sequencing was carried out using naive CD8+ T cells from blood, with Jurkat cell RNA spiked in. Subset given: FACS-sorted CD8+CD4-CCR7+CD45RA+ naive T cells. These receptors all come from a human donor in good health. Some libraries in this study had Jurkat cell RNA spiked in.

This clonotype was seen ten or more times. V and J are TRBV7-9 and TRBJ1-5; D uncertain. The CDR3 is 14 amino acids. V gave up 0 bases and J gave up 4 bases, with 7 bases separating them. The germline CDR1 and CDR2 sequences are SEHNR and FQNEAQ (reference sequence). CDR3 DNA: TGTGCCAGCAGCTTAGCGGGTGTTAATCAGCCCCAGCATTTT. Its translation: CASSLAGVNQPQHF.

This clonotype was observed a few times. V usage is TRBV27 and J usage is TRBJ2-3; D is perhaps TRBD2 (5 bases). Trimming stripped 4 bases from V and 6 bases from J, with 20 bases between. The CDR3 totals 16 residues. Germline lookup yields CDR1 MNHEY and CDR2 SMNVEV (reference sequence). The CDR3 DNA follows: TGTGCCAGCAGTTCCGTCCAGCGGTTCCCCCCGGATACGCAGTATTTT. Encoded protein: CASSSVQRFPPDTQYF.

Turning to this clonotype: A read error may explain this, as a much larger clone is one base away. V is TRBV29-1 and J is TRBJ1-3, with 9 bases aligning to TRBD1. CDR3 length: 14 residues. V trimming: 8 bases; J trimming: 3 bases; junction bases outside the gene matches: 8. Per the germline V gene, CDR1 is SQVTM and CDR2 is ANQGSEA. In DNA, the CDR3 is TGCAGCATTGGACAGACAGGGGGTGGAAACACCATATATTTT. Its protein product is CSIGQTGGGNTIYF.

On this clonotype: The junction and the germline gene differ at one end; a read error may be behind it. The chain joins TRBV5-6 to TRBJ2-6; D possibly corresponds to TRBD1 (5 bases). Germline V CDR1 and CDR2: SGHDT, YYEEEE. The CDR3 sequence is 16 residues long. The CDR3 loop reads CASSLAVYSGASVLTF. CDR3 bases: TGTGCCAGCAGCTTGGCCGTCTACTCTGGGGCCAGCGTCCTGACTTTC.

Details on this clonotype: At one end the junction does not follow the germline gene, possibly because of a read error. This chain connects TRBV2 to TRBJ2-7; D is uncertain. CDR1 and CDR2 from the germline V gene are SNHLY and FYNNEI. CDR3 length: 15 residues. This chain's CDR3 is CAGSESARAVYEQYF. The CDR3 nucleotides read TGTGCCGGCAGTGAAAGTGCTAGGGCAGTATACGAGCAGTACTTC.

The sample holds many counts of this clonotype. CDR3 nucleotides: TGTGCCTGGCCCCGGACAGTATGCTGCGAGCAGTACTTC. Its protein product is CAWPRTVCCEQYF. This chain connects TRBV30 to TRBJ2-7; D perhaps matches TRBD1 (6 bases). This CDR3 comprises 13 residues. Trimming took 5 bases from V and 6 from J, leaving 17 bases between them. Germline V gene sequence: CDR1 GTSNPN, CDR2 SVGIG (reference sequence).

The chain combines TRBV9 with TRBJ1-6, with TRBD1 identical over 8 bases. The junction had 8 bases not matched to a gene; V was cut back by 5 bases and J by 10 bases. Germline V gene lookup returns CDR1 SGDLS and CDR2 YYNGEE. The CDR3 loop spans 14 amino acids. The CDR3 loop is CASSPDRVGSPLHF. The CDR3 DNA sequence: TGTGCCAGCAGTCCGGACAGGGTTGGATCACCCCTCCACTTT.

The V call is TRBV12-3 or TRBV12-4, the J call TRBJ1-2; 7 bases agree with TRBD1. This CDR3 is built from 17 residues. V lost 1 base, J lost 0 bases, and 8 bases stayed unmatched. The CDR3 reads CASSLVQTGRTNYGYTF. DNA for the CDR3: TGTGCCAGCAGTTTAGTACAGACAGGGAGGACTAACTATGGCTACACCTTC.

Of note for this clonotype: This may arise from a read error, as a much more abundant clone is one base away. V is TRBV5-1 and J is TRBJ2-7, with a tentative D call TRBD1 (6 bases). CDR1 is SGHRS and CDR2 is YFSETQ in the germline V gene. There are 14 residues in the CDR3. The CDR3 sequence is CASSLEPGAYEQHF. In DNA, the CDR3 is TGCGCCAGCAGCTTGGAGCCAGGGGCCTACGAGCAGCACTTC.

This chain connects TRBV19 to TRBJ1-5, with TRBD1 identical over 7 bases. J was trimmed by 3 bases and V by 4 bases; bases with no gene match: 6. This CDR3 has 15 amino acids. Germline CDR1 and CDR2: LNHDA and SQIVND (reference sequence). The CDR3 is CASSTMGQNNQPQHF. The CDR3, as DNA: TGTGCCAGTAGTACCATGGGACAGAACAATCAGCCCCAGCATTTT.

The table lists this clonotype with many counts. The chain uses TRBV6-6 and TRBJ1-5; D call uncertain. Germline assignment: CDR1 MNHNY and CDR2 SVGAGI (reference sequence). There are 15 residues in the CDR3. The germline V and J ends were trimmed by 4 bases and 3 bases, with 13 bases remaining between them. CDR3 DNA sequence: TGTGCCAGCAGTTCGTGGGGTAGGGACAATCAGCCCCAGCATTTT. Protein product: CASSSWGRDNQPQHF.

Ten or more counts support this clonotype. The chain has TRBV4-1 and TRBJ2-5; no firm D call. Trimming stripped 1 base from V and 2 bases from J, with 14 bases between. This CDR3 is built from 16 residues. Germline V CDR1 and CDR2: MGHRA, YSYEKL. CDR3: CASSQVAPTGQETQYF. The DNA for the CDR3 is TGCGCCAGCAGCCAAGTAGCCCCGACTGGACAAGAGACCCAGTACTTC.

The chain uses TRBV3-1 and TRBJ2-7; D not resolved. Germline V gene data show CDR1 as LGHDT and CDR2 as YNNKEL (reference sequence). The CDR3 runs 14 residues. Trimming left V 4 bases short and J 7 bases short, with 17 bases between. This CDR3 reads CASSPEQSSWEQYF. DNA for the CDR3: TGTGCCAGCAGCCCGGAACAGAGCTCTTGGGAGCAGTACTTC.

This clonotype has ten or more counts. The rearrangement uses TRBV29-1 and TRBJ2-7, with a tentative D call TRBD2 (7 bases). V lost 7 bases to trimming and J lost 3 bases, with 16 bases between them. Looked up from germline, CDR1 is SQVTM and CDR2 is ANQGSEA. The CDR3 contains 13 residues. The CDR3 protein is CSAEGGVNYEQYF. The CDR3 DNA reads as TGCAGCGCGGAGGGGGGGGTCAACTACGAGCAGTACTTC.

The chain has TRBV7-6 and TRBJ2-1; no firm D call. The CDR3 has 16 amino acids. Germline V gene data show CDR1 as SGHVS and CDR2 as FNYEAQ. V lost 0 bases, J lost 9 bases, and 18 bases lay in between. The CDR3 sequence is CASSLAVGGSGSEQFF. CDR3 nucleotide sequence: TGTGCCAGCAGCTTAGCGGTGGGTGGGTCGGGCAGTGAGCAGTTCTTC.

In the case of this clonotype: Its ends do not fully match the called genes, so a read error is possible. CDR3 DNA sequence: TGTGCCGGCAGTCCCCCTCCATTGGGGTACACAGATACGCAGTATTTT. Protein product: CAGSPPPLGYTDTQYF. The chain recombines TRBV27 with TRBJ2-3; D is unresolved. The CDR3 is 16 residues long. CDR1 and CDR2 from the germline V gene are MNHEY and SMNVEV (reference sequence).

This sequence joins TRBV4-3 and TRBJ2-1, with TRBD2 as a possible D gene (6 bases). This CDR3 has 15 residues. Looked up from germline, CDR1 is LGHNA and CDR2 is YSLEER. The V and J ends lost 5 bases and 4 bases respectively, with 15 bases between them. CDR3 amino acids: CASSRASDSYNEQFF. CDR3 nucleotides: TGCGCCAGCAGCAGAGCTAGCGATTCGTACAATGAGCAGTTCTTC.

Concerning this clonotype itself: Possible read error: a much larger clone is one base away. CDR3 sequence: CSVDAAYNEQFF. Here the CDR3 DNA reads TGCAGCGTTGACGCCGCCTACAATGAGCAGTTCTTC. This chain uses TRBV29-1 with TRBJ2-1; D is uncertain. Germline CDR1 and CDR2: SQVTM and ANQGSEA. The V end lost 3 bases, the J end lost 2 bases, and 5 bases lay between the germline ends. The CDR3 sequence is 12 residues long.

In its sample, this clonotype was seen many times. The chain carries TRBV4-3 and TRBJ2-3, with a possible D match to TRBD2 (6 bases). The germline gives CDR1 LGHNA, CDR2 YSLEER. Trimming pared 3 bases from V and 4 bases from J, leaving 20 bases between. CDR3 size: 17 residues. CDR3 in amino acids: CASSQFFQTTGADTQYF. The CDR3 coding sequence is TGCGCCAGCAGCCAGTTCTTTCAGACCACGGGGGCAGATACGCAGTATTTT.

This clonotype was recorded many times. The V and J genes are TRBV28 and TRBJ2-5, with 7 positions matching TRBD2. This CDR3 spans 12 amino acids. Germline trimming cut 8 bases from V and 4 bases from J; bases unmatched to any gene: 4. Germline CDR1 reads MDHEN; CDR2 reads SYDVKM. The DNA of the CDR3 is TGTGCCAGCGGGGGGGATACAGAGACCCAGTACTTC. This encodes CASGGDTETQYF.